Shown below are 9 T cell receptor beta chains from a single sample sequenced in a study of blood T cell repertoires in COVID-19. Produced via immunoSEQ multiplex PCR; TCRdb's table is partial and in-frame only. The profile covers 100,000 to 150,000 clones, with roughly 88% appearing a single time and roughly 4.9% taken by the ten largest. The sequenced sample consisted of peripheral blood. The receptors were gathered from a human donor in a cohort sampled during active COVID-19.

The J gene is TRBJ2-5, the V gene TRBV19, with 11 bases aligning to TRBD2. Germline V gene data show CDR1 as LNHDA and CDR2 as SQIVND (reference sequence). V dropped 10 bases and J dropped 5; count of bases not matched to a gene: 6. The CDR3 is 13 amino acids. Written as DNA, the CDR3 is TGTGCCACAAGGGCTAGCGGGAGGGAGACCCAGTACTTC. It specifies CATRASGRETQYF.

V and J are TRBV4-3 and TRBJ2-5, with TRBD1 as a possible D gene (5 bases). The length of the CDR3 is 17 residues. V was trimmed by 3 bases and J by 5 bases, leaving 22 bases between them. The V gene's germline CDR1 is LGHNA and CDR2 YSLEER. This CDR3 reads CASSHRPDGQGSETQYF. In DNA form, the CDR3 reads TGCGCCAGCAGCCACCGACCCGATGGCCAGGGAAGCGAGACCCAGTACTTC.

V and J are TRBV28 and TRBJ2-7; 13 nucleotides agree with TRBD2. The CDR3 covers 18 residues. Germline-derived CDR1 and CDR2 are MDHEN and SYDVKM. Unmatched junction bases numbered 12, after V lost 0 bases and J lost 7 bases. CDR3 bases: TGTGCCAGCAGTTTATGGGGCACTACTAGCGGGAGGGGCGGGGAGCAGTACTTC. Amino acids: CASSLWGTTSGRGGEQYF. The variable domain in full, with the rest retrieved from reference TRBV28 and TRBJ2-7, is DVKVTQSSRYLVKRTGEKVFLECVQDMDHENMFWYRQDPGLGLRLIYFSYDVKMKEKGDIPEGYSVSREKKERFSLILESASTNQTSMYLCASSLWGTTSGRGGEQYFGPGTRLTVT.

This clone has a handful of counts. The CDR3 region is CSASNKRESYEQYF. The CDR3 DNA is TGCAGTGCTAGTAACAAGCGGGAGTCCTACGAGCAGTACTTC. The rearrangement links TRBV20-1 to TRBJ2-7, with TRBD2 identical over 8 bases. Unmatched junction bases numbered 5, after V lost 3 bases and J lost 1 base. The CDR3 has 14 residues. Germline loops: CDR1 DFQATT, CDR2 SNEGSKA (reference sequence).

The chain has TRBV7-2 and TRBJ2-1; the D is unclear. Germline lookup yields CDR1 SGHTA and CDR2 FQGNSA. Trimming took 1 base from V and 7 from J, leaving 8 bases between them. The CDR3 has 13 amino acids. CDR3 DNA: TGTGCCAGCAGCTTAGTCGCCGGTAATGAGCAGTTCTTC. It translates to CASSLVAGNEQFF.

DNA for the CDR3: TGCGCCAGCAGCCAAGTTACAGGGGGTTCACCCCTCCACTTT. It encodes CASSQVTGGSPLHF. V gene TRBV4-1 combines with J gene TRBJ1-6; 8 bases match TRBD1. Trimming took 1 base from V and 9 from J; bases not matched to a gene: 2. CDR1 and CDR2 (germline): MGHRA, YSYEKL. This CDR3 has 14 amino acids.

The chain joins TRBV9 to TRBJ2-2; D may be TRBD2 (6 bases). CDR3 length: 15 residues. Germline V lookup: CDR1 SGDLS, CDR2 YYNGEE. Trimming took off 1 base at V and 1 base at J, with 8 bases between the two ends. This CDR3 reads CASSVTRENTGELFF. CDR3 nucleotide sequence: TGTGCCAGCAGCGTAACGCGGGAGAACACCGGGGAGCTGTTTTTT.

This clone was picked up a small number of times. This sequence joins TRBV6-5 and TRBJ1-3; a weak D match, TRBD1 (6 bases). CDR3 size: 13 residues. Deletions cut 8 bases from V and 1 base from J, with 9 bases between. Germline loops: CDR1 MNHEY, CDR2 SVGAGI. In DNA form, the CDR3 reads TGTGCCAGCGGGACATGGTCTGGAAACACCATATATTTT. It is translated as CASGTWSGNTIYF.

This clone was seen more than once but under ten times. This chain joins TRBV5-1 and TRBJ1-1, with no clear D. CDR3 length: 13 amino acids. Trimming removed 0 bases from V and 2 bases from J, with 5 bases in between. Germline assignment: CDR1 SGHRS and CDR2 YFSETQ. The DNA for the CDR3 is TGCGCCAGCAGCTTGGAGCTTAACACTGAAGCTTTCTTT. Amino acids: CASSLELNTEAFF.